The rows below give T cell receptor beta chains drawn from one sample of a study of cytomegalovirus exposure and HLA in healthy donors. The method was immunoSEQ multiplex PCR; TCRdb's version includes in-frame clones alone and lacks a portion of them. This sample has some 130,000 clones, with 80% found just once. The sample comprised PBMCs. The receptor set was obtained from a man aged 30-40 years in good health and CMV-seronegative. Each CDR3 is given with its conserved first and last residue. D genes are given only for firm matches. A row's size may be missing; if present it is once, few, many or a size class.

j_call d_call clone_size v_call cdr3_nt cdr3_aa
TRBJ2-1 . . TRBV1 TGCACCAGCAGCCAAGACGCCTATCTTCACCCTGAACTTTGTCTCCCCTACAATGAGCAGTTCTTC CTSSQDAYLHPELCLPYNEQFF
TRBJ2-6 . . TRBV27 TGTGCCAGCAGTTTTACGAGGTCTGGGGCCAACGTCCTGACTTTC CASSFTRSGANVLTF
TRBJ2-1 TRBD2 . TRBV29-1 TGCAGCGTGGAAGATTTACTAGCGGGGAACTACAATGAGCAGTTCTTC CSVEDLLAGNYNEQFF
TRBJ2-4 TRBD1 . TRBV10-2 TGCGCCAGCAGTGAGGGGGGGACAGGGGTTCACATTCAGTACTTC CASSEGGTGVHIQYF
TRBJ2-7 TRBD2 . TRBV10-1 TGCGCCAGCAGTGAAGGGCTCGCGGGAGGGCCGTCCTACGAGCAGTACTTC CASSEGLAGGPSYEQYF
TRBJ1-1 . once TRBV5-1 TGCGCCAGCAGCTTGGGGGGAGGCATTGGGCCAGACACTGAAGCTTTCTTT CASSLGGGIGPDTEAFF
TRBJ2-7 TRBD1 . TRBV28 TGTGCCAGCAAACCGGGACAGGGCTACGAGCAGTACTTC CASKPGQGYEQYF
TRBJ2-2 TRBD2 . TRBV29-1 TGCAGCGCCAATCGGGGGGGCACCGGGGAGCTGTTTTTT CSANRGGTGELFF
TRBJ2-7 . . TRBV29-1 TGCAGCTACTATAACGGGGAGGACTACGAGCAGTACTTC CSYYNGEDYEQYF
TRBJ2-7 TRBD2 . TRBV7-9 TGTGCCAGCAGCCCGACGAAGGGACTAGCGGGTTTCTACGAGCAGTACTTC CASSPTKGLAGFYEQYF
TRBJ2-1 . . TRBV4-1 TGCGCCAGCAGCCAAGATAGAGAGCCTCAGTTCTTC CASSQDREPQFF
TRBJ2-3 . . TRBV4-1 TGCGCCAGCAGCCAAGATCAGGGTGGTACGCAGTATTTT CASSQDQGGTQYF
TRBJ2-3 TRBD2 . TRBV11-1 TGTGCCAGCAGCGTTAGCGGGAGGCGAGATACGCAGTATTTT CASSVSGRRDTQYF
TRBJ2-7 TRBD2 . TRBV7-2 TGTGCCAGCAGCCCTAGGGGAGCGGGAGCCGCGGTTGGCTCCTACGAGCAGTACTTC CASSPRGAGAAVGSYEQYF
TRBJ2-3 TRBD2 . TRBV4-3 TGCGCCAGCAGCCCGAGTAGCGGGAGTAGGAATACGCAGTATTTT CASSPSSGSRNTQYF
TRBJ2-1 . few TRBV4-3 TGCGCCAGCAGCCCTATGCTGAGTAACAATGAGCAGTTCTTC CASSPMLSNNEQFF
TRBJ2-1 TRBD2 . TRBV11-2 TGTGCCAGCAGCCCAATTGCGCTCGGGGGGGCGGATGAGCAGTTCTTC CASSPIALGGADEQFF
TRBJ2-7 . . TRBV28 TGTGCCAGCAGTTCCGAACTTACAGTCTACGAGCAGTACTTC CASSSELTVYEQYF
TRBJ2-5 TRBD1 . TRBV30 TGTGCCTGGAGTGTTCGGACAGGGGCTGAAGAGACCCAGTACTTC CAWSVRTGAEETQYF
TRBJ2-1 . . TRBV5-4 TGTGCCAGCAGCTTGGCCGTCGGGGAGCAGTTCTTC CASSLAVGEQFF
TRBJ2-1 TRBD1 . TRBV4-1 TGCGCCAGCAGTAACAAAAACAGGGGGCTGGAGTCCTACAATGAGCAGTTCTTC CASSNKNRGLESYNEQFF
TRBJ2-6 . . TRBV7-9 TGTGCCAGCAGCATATTGCGGACAGCCTACTCTGGGGCCAACGTCCTGACTTTC CASSILRTAYSGANVLTF
TRBJ1-6 . once TRBV30 TGTGCCTGGAGTGGGAGGGCGGGTGTTGGAACACCCCTCCACTTT CAWSGRAGVGTPLHF
TRBJ2-1 TRBD2 . TRBV11-2 TGTGCCAGCAGCTTAGTTGGAGCGGGACTAGATTACAATGAGCAGTTCTTC CASSLVGAGLDYNEQFF
TRBJ2-5 . . TRBV2 TGTGCCAGCGCCGCTCCAGGGTGGGCAGAGACCCAGTACTTC CASAAPGWAETQYF
TRBJ1-5 . . TRBV4-1 TGCGCCAGCAGCCAAGATGGTCACTCGGGGGGGACTCAGCCCCAGCATTTT CASSQDGHSGGTQPQHF
TRBJ1-1 TRBD1 . TRBV27 TGTGCCAGCAGTCTGCCGGGACAGGGCCGGAACACTGAAGCTTTCTTT CASSLPGQGRNTEAFF
TRBJ1-1 . . TRBV25-1 TGTGCCAGCAGTATAACAGGCTGGGACACTGAAGCTTTCTTT CASSITGWDTEAFF
TRBJ1-1 . . TRBV2 TGTGCCAGCAAGGCTGGACTTTACAGGGTCACTGAAGCTTTCTTT CASKAGLYRVTEAFF
TRBJ2-3 . few TRBV2 TGTGCCAGCAATAGTATTTCCAAACCGGAGTATTTT CASNSISKPEYF
TRBJ1-2 TRBD1 . TRBV7-2 TGTGCCAGCAGCCCCCGGACAGGGCGTTCTAACTATGGCTACACCTTC CASSPRTGRSNYGYTF
TRBJ2-7 TRBD2 . TRBV11-2 TGTGCCAGCAGCCCGTGGACTAGCGGGAACTACGAGCAGTACTTC CASSPWTSGNYEQYF
TRBJ2-1 TRBD2 few TRBV5-4 TGTGCCAGCAGCATCACTAGCGCCCTATACAATGAGCAGTTCTTC CASSITSALYNEQFF
TRBJ2-7 . . TRBV28 TGTGGGGTACAGGGATCCTACGAGCAGTACTTC CGVQGSYEQYF
TRBJ2-3 . . TRBV11-1 TGTGCCAGCAGCTTAGGCGAGATCACAGATACGCAGTATTTT CASSLGEITDTQYF
TRBJ2-1 . . TRBV5-1 TGCGCCAGCAGCTTGGCCTCAAAGTCGAAGGGGGAGAGTCTAAAGGAGCAGTTCTTC CASSLASKSKGESLKEQFF
TRBJ1-1 TRBD1 few TRBV6-1 TGTGCCAGCAGTGATCCGGACAGGGGGACTGAAGCTTTCTTT CASSDPDRGTEAFF
TRBJ2-1 TRBD2 once TRBV19 TGTGCCAGTAGTCCTTGGACTAGAGGGGACAATGAGCAGTTCTTC CASSPWTRGDNEQFF
TRBJ2-1 TRBD2 . TRBV7-8 TGTGCCAGCAGCTTAGCTTGGACTAGCGGGGAGACTAATGAGCAGTTCTTC CASSLAWTSGETNEQFF
TRBJ2-7 . . TRBV9 TGTGCCAGCAGCGCCAGGGTAGTCCCCTACGAGCAGTACTTC CASSARVVPYEQYF
TRBJ1-5 . . TRBV15 TGTGCCACCAGCCGGATTTTTCGGGGAAATCAGCCCCAGCATTTT CATSRIFRGNQPQHF
TRBJ2-1 TRBD2 . TRBV19 TGTGCCAGTAGTCTGGGCGGGGGTTCCTACAATGAGCAGTTCTTC CASSLGGGSYNEQFF
TRBJ2-5 TRBD1 . TRBV28 TGTGCCAGCAGCCAGTGGGACAGGGCGGCGGGAGAGACCCAGTACTTC CASSQWDRAAGETQYF
TRBJ1-6 TRBD1 . TRBV25-1 TGTGCCAGCAGTCCGACAGGGCTGGTTTCACCCCTCCACTTT CASSPTGLVSPLHF
TRBJ2-1 TRBD1 . TRBV5-1 TGCGCCAGCAGCCCACAGGACAGGGCACTCAATGAGCAGTTCTTC CASSPQDRALNEQFF
TRBJ2-7 . . TRBV10-3 TGTGCCATCAGTGCGGAGGGGTACGAGCAGTACTTC CAISAEGYEQYF
TRBJ2-7 . . TRBV12-1 TGTGCCAGCAGAAGGGACTACCACTACGAGCAGTACTTC CASRRDYHYEQYF
TRBJ1-5 . . TRBV19 TGTGCCAGTAGTTTGGGACACCATAGCAATCAGCCCCAGCATTTT CASSLGHHSNQPQHF
TRBJ1-3 . . TRBV30 TGTGCCTGGGGGGCTGTTCGATTCGGAAACACCATATATTTT CAWGAVRFGNTIYF
TRBJ2-1 . . TRBV5-1 TGCGCCAGCAGCTTGGTTAGTAATGAGCAGTTCTTC CASSLVSNEQFF
TRBJ2-1 . . TRBV19 TGTGCCAGTAGCCGGGTAATCTACAATGAGCAGTTCTTC CASSRVIYNEQFF
TRBJ2-7 . . TRBV5-4 TGTGCCAGCAGCTATGACACAGCCTACGAGCAGTACTTC CASSYDTAYEQYF
TRBJ2-7 . few TRBV11-1 TGTGCCAGCAGTAACAGGGTTCCCGAGCAGTACTTC CASSNRVPEQYF
TRBJ2-7 . few TRBV4-1 TGCGCCAGCAGCCAAGGTCGAGGGAGGTCCTACGAGCAGTACTTC CASSQGRGRSYEQYF